The 12 T cell receptor beta chains below were found in one sample sequenced in a study of cytotoxic CD8 clonotypes in ibrutinib-treated CLL. The table came from immunoSEQ multiplex PCR; TCRdb's copy has only in-frame clones and leaves some out. The repertoire has around 40,000 clones, about 70% of them found once; the top ten carry 9.5% to 13%. The sample was PBMCs, taken at disease progression, from a patient treated with ibrutinib. Receptors originate from a human donor with chronic lymphocytic leukemia.

The chain combines TRBV7-3 with TRBJ2-7; 8 nucleotides line up with TRBD1. CDR3 length: 15 residues. The J segment lost 2 bases and the V segment lost 5 bases, leaving 8 bases of the junction unmatched. Germline-derived CDR1 and CDR2 are SGHTA and FQGTGA. In DNA form, the CDR3 reads TGTGCCAGCAGCCTAATGCAGGGGGCGGCCTACGAGCAGTACTTC. The encoded protein is CASSLMQGAAYEQYF. Full variable domain (rest looked up from reference TRBV7-3 and TRBJ2-7): GAGVSQTPSNKVTEKGKYVELRCDPISGHTALYWYRQSLGQGPEFLIYFQGTGAADDSGLPNDRFFAVRPEGSVSTLKIQRTERGDSAVYLCASSLMQGAAYEQYFGPGTRLTVT.

V gene TRBV18 combines with J gene TRBJ2-7, with 11 bases matching TRBD2. The length of the CDR3 is 15 residues. Germline V gives CDR1 KGHSH, CDR2 LQKENI. The J segment lost 3 bases and the V segment lost 6 bases, leaving 7 bases of the junction unmatched. This CDR3 is CASSSGTSGYYEQYF. The CDR3 DNA sequence: TGTGCCAGCTCCTCCGGGACTAGCGGATACTACGAGCAGTACTTC.

The rearrangement links TRBV19 to TRBJ2-1; no clear D gene. Trimming took off 7 bases at V and 6 bases at J, with 13 bases between the two ends. This CDR3 has 13 residues. Germline CDR1 reads LNHDA; CDR2 reads SQIVND (reference sequence). CDR3 coding DNA: TGTGCCAGTAAGGATCCATGGCTCAATGAGCAGTTCTTC. Its protein product is CASKDPWLNEQFF. Full variable domain (remainder filled in from reference TRBV19 and TRBJ2-1): DGGITQSPKYLFRKEGQNVTLSCEQNLNHDAMYWYRQDPGQGLRLIYYSQIVNDFQKGDIAEGYSVSREKKESFPLTVTSAQKNPTAFYLCASKDPWLNEQFFGPGTRLTVL.

The rearrangement joins TRBV6-5 to TRBJ2-2, with a weak D call TRBD1 (5 bases). CDR1 is MNHEY, CDR2 SVGAGI, per germline. The CDR3 length is 15 residues. Trimming removed 6 bases at V and 0 bases at J, with 11 bases between. The CDR3 DNA reads TGTGCCAGCAGCTCGACAGATACGAACACCGGGGAGCTGTTTTTT. It specifies CASSSTDTNTGELFF.

The chain uses TRBV4-1 and TRBJ1-4; perhaps TRBD1 as D (5 bases). V gave up 5 bases and J gave up 12 bases, with 10 bases separating them. CDR1 MGHRA and CDR2 YSYEKL come from the germline V gene. This CDR3 is 11 amino acids long. As DNA, the CDR3 is TGCGCCAGCAGCGGGGCCAGGGAACTGTTTTTT. Translating gives CASSGARELFF.

The CDR3 protein is CASSKGQVLMNTEAFF. DNA for the CDR3: TGTGCCAGTAGTAAGGGACAGGTACTCATGAACACTGAAGCTTTCTTT. V is TRBV19 and J is TRBJ1-1; 8 bases line up with TRBD1. The ends lost 4 bases at V and 0 bases at J; junction bases unmatched: 7. The CDR3 extends over 16 amino acids. In germline, CDR1 is LNHDA, CDR2 SQIVND (reference sequence).

There are a few counts of this clone. The chain combines TRBV18 with TRBJ2-1; 11 nucleotides align to TRBD2. The junction had 4 bases not matched to a gene; V was cut back by 2 bases and J by 1 base. The CDR3 extends over 17 amino acids. Germline V CDR1 and CDR2: KGHSH, LQKENI. The CDR3 loop is CASSPYTSGSSYNEQFF. CDR3 in DNA: TGTGCCAGCTCACCATACACTAGCGGGAGTTCCTACAATGAGCAGTTCTTC. The entire variable domain, with the rest obtained from reference TRBV18 and TRBJ2-1, is as follows: NAGVMQNPRHLVRRRGQEARLRCSPMKGHSHVYWYRQLPEEGLKFMVYLQKENIIDESGMPKERFSAEFPKEGPSILRIQQVVRGDSAAYFCASSPYTSGSSYNEQFFGPGTRLTVL.

V usage is TRBV4-1 and J usage is TRBJ2-7; D gene ambiguous. V shed 4 bases and J shed 0 bases, with 10 bases lying between them. CDR1 is MGHRA and CDR2 is YSYEKL in the germline V gene. CDR3 length: 14 residues. The CDR3, as DNA: TGCGCCAGCAGCCGGCATCAATCCTCCTACGAGCAGTACTTC. This encodes CASSRHQSSYEQYF.

This clone came up a few times. The V gene is TRBV5-4, the J gene TRBJ2-1, with 12 bases that match TRBD2. The V gene's germline CDR1 is SGHNT and CDR2 YYREEE (reference sequence). The J segment lost 7 bases and the V segment lost 4 bases, leaving 12 bases of the junction unmatched. The CDR3 extends over 17 amino acids. Written as DNA, the CDR3 is TGTGCCAGCAGCCAGCCGACTAGCGGGAGAAAGGGAAATGAGCAGTTCTTC. Protein sequence: CASSQPTSGRKGNEQFF.

The chain combines TRBV6-5 with TRBJ2-1; D is unresolved. V lost 8 bases to trimming and J lost 0 bases, with 14 bases between them. Looked up from germline, CDR1 is MNHEY and CDR2 is SVGAGI. The CDR3 totals 15 residues. CDR3 protein: CASSLGWSSYNEQFF. CDR3 DNA: TGTGCCAGCTCGCTGGGGTGGAGCTCCTACAATGAGCAGTTCTTC.

V usage is TRBV6-5 and J usage is TRBJ2-7; no clear D gene. The CDR3 is 13 residues long. Germline V gives CDR1 MNHEY, CDR2 SVGAGI. Between the trimmed V and J ends, which lost 4 bases and 2 bases, there was a span of 9 bases. The DNA of the CDR3 is TGTGCCAGCAGTTCAGTTGGGGCCTACGAGCAGTACTTC. This sequence encodes CASSSVGAYEQYF.

This clone occurred a few times. CDR3 DNA: TGTGCCAGCAGCGTTACCGGGAGTAAAGAGACCCAGTACTTC. It specifies CASSVTGSKETQYF. The V gene is TRBV9, the J gene TRBJ2-5; tentative D call: TRBD2 (6 bases). The CDR3 sequence is 14 residues long. Trimming stripped 2 bases from V and 3 bases from J, with 11 bases between. Germline V gene data show CDR1 as SGDLS and CDR2 as YYNGEE.